These 3 T cell receptor beta chains were all obtained from the same sample, sequenced in a study of identical twins. TCRdb used MiXCR to reprocess the 5' RACE reads, holding one entry per CDR3 protein. The top ten clones hold roughly 1.6% of a sample with approximately 600,000 distinct CDR3 sequences, 7.1% of them seen once. The same specimen was also included in a second study, on yellow fever vaccine responses in identical twins.

Sequences were obtained from PBMCs. Receptors were obtained from a woman younger than 30 in good health.

On this clonotype: At one end the junction does not follow the germline gene, possibly because of a read error. The chain employs TRBV20-1 and TRBJ2-3; D is undetermined. CDR3 length equals 14 residues. Germline loops: CDR1 DFQATT, CDR2 SNEGSKA (reference sequence). This chain's CDR3 is CRARDPWGTDTQYF. CDR3 bases: TGCAGAGCTAGAGATCCTTGGGGAACAGATACGCAGTATTTT.

This clonotype was picked up a small number of times. The gene calls are TRBV20-1 and TRBJ1-5; D not certain. CDR3 size: 14 residues. Deletions cut 3 bases from V and 0 bases from J, with 9 bases between. Looked up from germline, CDR1 is DFQATT and CDR2 is SNEGSKA (reference sequence). This CDR3 reads CSASPFNSNQPQHF. The DNA of the CDR3 is TGCAGTGCTAGTCCATTTAATAGCAATCAGCCCCAGCATTTT.

This rearrangement joins TRBV2 to TRBJ2-6; D ambiguous. The CDR3 runs to 14 residues. V gave up 7 bases and J gave up 0 bases, with 7 bases separating them. CDR1 and CDR2 from the germline V gene are SNHLY and FYNNEI. CDR3 sequence (DNA): TGTGCCAGCAATGGGTTCTCTGGGGCCAACGTCCTGACTTTC. Translation: CASNGFSGANVLTF.